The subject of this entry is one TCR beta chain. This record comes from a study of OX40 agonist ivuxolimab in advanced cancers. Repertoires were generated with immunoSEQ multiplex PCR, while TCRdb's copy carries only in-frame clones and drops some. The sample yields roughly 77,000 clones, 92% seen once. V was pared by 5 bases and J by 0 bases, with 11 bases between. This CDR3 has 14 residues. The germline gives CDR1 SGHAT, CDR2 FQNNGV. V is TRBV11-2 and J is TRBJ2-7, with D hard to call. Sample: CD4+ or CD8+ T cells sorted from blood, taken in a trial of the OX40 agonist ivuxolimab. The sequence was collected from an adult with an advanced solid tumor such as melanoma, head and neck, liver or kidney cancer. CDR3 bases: TGTGCCAGCAGCCCCCAGAGGTCCTCCTACGAGCAGTACTTC. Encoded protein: CASSPQRSSYEQYF.